This entry lists 31 T cell receptor beta chains sequenced from one sample in a study of read filtering for tumor transcriptome and immune sequencing. Molecular barcoded adaptors covering alpha/delta and beta/gamma chains were used on roughly 400 ng RNA. Each CDR3 protein gets one entry after TCRdb re-called the reads with MiXCR. Among fewer than 45,000 distinct CDR3 sequences listed, around an eighth were seen once. Sequenced: a population of CD138-negative cells sorted from bone marrow. The receptor source for this set is a donor at least 40 years old with multiple myeloma.

This clonotype showed up many times. The genes are TRBV9 and TRBJ2-7, with no clear D. CDR1 is SGDLS, CDR2 YYNGEE, per germline. The V end was cut by 4 bases, the J end by 2 bases, with 7 bases between. This CDR3 is 12 amino acids long. Written as DNA, the CDR3 is TGTGCCAGCAGCCCCCCTCCCTACGAGCAGTACTTC. It specifies CASSPPPYEQYF.

Points on this clonotype: A read error may account for a junction end that differs from germline. V usage is TRBV6-5 and J usage is TRBJ2-1, with 10 bases that match TRBD2. The CDR3 extends over 19 amino acids. CDR1 MNHEY and CDR2 SVGAGI come from the germline V gene. CDR3 nucleotide sequence: TGTGTCAGCAGCCAATTGGATCAGGGAGCGGGAGGGTCCTACAATGAGCAGTTCTTC. As protein: CVSSQLDQGAGGSYNEQFF.

This clonotype was seen repeatedly, ten times or more. The chain couples TRBV10-3 to TRBJ1-1; perhaps TRBD1 as D (6 bases). The CDR3 is made up of 14 amino acids. V was shortened by 4 bases and J by 0 bases, with 9 bases between the two germline ends. Germline V lookup: CDR1 ENHRY, CDR2 SYGVKD. CDR3 sequence reads: CAISGGDMNTEAFF. As DNA, the CDR3 is TGTGCCATCAGTGGGGGGGACATGAACACTGAAGCTTTCTTT.

This clonotype was recorded at least ten times. The chain is built from TRBV28 and TRBJ2-3; D perhaps matches TRBD1 (6 bases). Trimming left V 6 bases short and J 2 bases short, with 27 bases between. Germline V lookup: CDR1 MDHEN, CDR2 SYDVKM. The CDR3 covers 19 residues. The CDR3 protein is CASSPTPFADRSYTDTQYF. As DNA, the CDR3 is TGTGCCAGCAGCCCCACCCCATTCGCAGACAGGTCATACACAGATACGCAGTATTTT.

Worth noting for this clonotype: The junction differs from germline at one of its ends, possibly a read error. The V gene is TRBV5-5, the J gene TRBJ2-3, with D tentatively TRBD2 (5 bases). This CDR3 spans 14 amino acids. CDR1 is SGHKS, CDR2 YYEKEE, per germline (reference sequence). CDR3 region: CASSSASLSDTQYF. As DNA, the CDR3 is TGTGCCAGCAGCTCGGCTAGCCTTTCGGATACGCAGTACTTT. The variable domain in full, completed from reference TRBV5-5 and TRBJ2-3, reads DAGVTQSPTHLIKTRGQQVTLRCSPISGHKSVSWYQQVLGQGPQFIFQYYEKEERGRGNFPDRFSARQFPNYSSELNVNALLLGDSALYLCASSSASLSDTQYFGPGTRLTVL.

This clonotype came up a few times. Given the absence of the conserved phenylalanine or tryptophan at the CDR3 end, a read error is likely. The DNA is omitted, as the CDR3 cannot be located on it reliably, and the CDR3 follows TCRdb's listing. The V and J genes are TRBV27 and TRBJ1-1; the DNA was not compared with TRBD1, the D call given in the table. Germline-derived CDR1 and CDR2 are MNHEY and SMNVEV (reference sequence). The CDR3 is 14 amino acids long, termini counted. The CDR3: CASSLQGGKTEAFL.

As regards this clonotype: With only one base between it and a far larger clone, this is likely a read error. The chain carries TRBV7-8 and TRBJ1-1; TRBD1 agrees at 7 bases. Germline CDR1 is SGHVS and CDR2 is FQNEAQ. CDR3 length: 14 residues. The CDR3 here is CASSLAGGITEALF. CDR3 nucleotides: TGTGCCAGCAGCTTAGCAGGGGGCATTACTGAAGCTCTCTTT.

The chain recombines TRBV11-3 with TRBJ2-3, with 7 bases matching TRBD2. V lost 8 bases, J lost 7 bases, and 12 bases stayed unmatched. CDR3 length: 14 residues. The germline CDR1 and CDR2 sequences are SGHNT and YENEEA. The CDR3 coding sequence is TGTGCCAGCTCCGAGCGGGCGGGAGATAATACGCAGTATTTT. Amino acid sequence: CASSERAGDNTQYF.

The chain recombines TRBV9 with TRBJ2-1; 10 positions agree with TRBD2. The CDR3 spans 15 residues. In germline, CDR1 is SGDLS, CDR2 YYNGEE. After removal of 2 bases from V and 8 bases from J, the junction contained 7 bases not matched to a gene. The CDR3: CASSVGTSALDEQFF. In nucleotides, the CDR3 is TGTGCCAGCAGCGTGGGGACTAGCGCCTTAGATGAGCAGTTCTTC.

The V call is TRBV7-2, the J call TRBJ1-1; maybe TRBD1 (5 bases). The V and J ends lost 5 bases and 2 bases respectively, with 12 bases between them. CDR3 length: 14 residues. Germline CDR1 SGHTA, CDR2 FQGNSA. DNA of the CDR3: TGTGCCAGCAGCCCCGGACACCCAAACACTGAAGCTTTCTTT. The encoded protein is CASSPGHPNTEAFF.

There are many counts of this clonotype. Mismatch with germline at one junction end may stem from a read error. The J gene is TRBJ2-3, the V gene TRBV7-7, with D possibly called TRBD1 or TRBD2 (5 bases each). The CDR3 length is 14 residues. Germline V gene data show CDR1 as SSHAT and CDR2 as FNYEAQ (reference sequence). The CDR3 protein is CASSPSGRTDTQYF. The CDR3 coding sequence is TGTGCTAGCAGCCCCTCGGGGCGCACAGATACGCAGTATTTT.

This clonotype was observed at least ten times. The CDR3 loop reads CASSTRYRGESGNEQFF. The DNA of the CDR3 is TGTGCCAGCAGCACCAGATACAGGGGAGAAAGCGGCAATGAGCAGTTCTTC. The chain is built from TRBV9 and TRBJ2-1, with TRBD1 matching 7 bases. V was pared by 4 bases and J by 6 bases, with 16 bases of the junction left unmatched. The CDR3 has 17 residues. Looked up from germline, CDR1 is SGDLS and CDR2 is YYNGEE.

This clonotype was recorded many times. Germline and junction disagree at one end, which may indicate a read error. The V call is TRBV10-3, the J call TRBJ1-4; unclear D gene. The germline V gene encodes CDR1 ENHRY and CDR2 SYGVKD. CDR3 length equals 12 residues. The CDR3 spells CAISGSNEKRFF. The CDR3, as DNA: TGTGCCATCAGTGGCAGTAATGAAAAACGGTTTTTT.

This clonotype has a count of ten or more. The V gene is TRBV4-1, the J gene TRBJ1-5; D might be TRBD1 (6 bases). Germline V gives CDR1 MGHRA, CDR2 YSYEKL. V lost 1 base, J lost 1 base, and 14 bases lay in between. This CDR3 region has 17 residues. The CDR3 nucleotides are TGCGCCAGCAGCCAAGTTGTGGGGGGCGGAAGCAATCAGCCCCAGCATTTT. Translation gives CASSQVVGGGSNQPQHF.

In the case of this clonotype: This CDR3 fails to terminate in the conserved phenylalanine or tryptophan, so it likely reflects a read error. The rearrangement uses TRBV20-1 and TRBJ2-3; 7 positions agree with TRBD2. The CDR3 length is 13 residues. The V gene's germline CDR1 is DFQATT and CDR2 SNEGSKA (reference sequence). V dropped 4 bases and J dropped 9; count of bases not matched to a gene: 10. The CDR3 nucleotides read TGCAGTGCTACCCCACGAGTAGCGGGCACGCAGTATTAT. This codes for CSATPRVAGTQYY.

This clonotype was counted between two and nine times. One base away lies a much larger clone, so this may be a sequencing read error. The conserved phenylalanine or tryptophan is not found at the CDR3 terminus, so this likely reflects a read error. The V and J genes are TRBV27 and TRBJ2-3, with D possibly matching TRBD2 (6 bases). CDR1 and CDR2 (germline): MNHEY, SMNVEV (reference sequence). The ends were cut back, 4 bases at V and 6 bases at J, with 11 bases in the middle. This CDR3 spans 13 amino acids. The CDR3 DNA reads as TGTGCCAGCAGTTCACTAGCAGCCGATACGCAGTATCTT. Protein: CASSSLAADTQYL.

The sample holds many counts of this clonotype. V gene TRBV7-2 combines with J gene TRBJ2-3; D not certain. The germline V gene encodes CDR1 SGHTA and CDR2 FQGNSA. The CDR3 extends over 12 amino acids. The V end lost 8 bases, the J end lost 4 bases, and 10 bases lay between the germline ends. The DNA of the CDR3 is TGTGCCAGCGGCATTTCCTCAGATACGCAGTATTTT. It translates to CASGISSDTQYF.

This clonotype was seen at least ten times. The chain carries TRBV7-6 and TRBJ2-3; D not certain. V gave up 2 bases and J gave up 1 base, with 10 bases separating them. Germline lookup yields CDR1 SGHVS and CDR2 FNYEAQ. The CDR3 extends over 15 amino acids. The CDR3 DNA reads as TGTGCCAGCAGCTTATCGATCATAGGCACAGATACGCAGTATTTT. Translation: CASSLSIIGTDTQYF.

This clonotype occurred many times. This chain uses TRBV7-9 with TRBJ2-3; no clear D gene. Trimming left V 3 bases short and J 2 bases short, with 9 bases between. The germline CDR1 and CDR2 sequences are SEHNR and FQNEAQ (reference sequence). The CDR3 is made up of 14 amino acids. The CDR3 protein is CASSLSFDTDTQYF. Written as DNA, the CDR3 is TGTGCCAGCAGCTTGTCTTTTGACACAGATACGCAGTATTTT. The variable domain in full, with the rest retrieved from reference TRBV7-9 and TRBJ2-3, is DTGVSQNPRHKITKRGQNVTFRCDPISEHNRLYWYRQTLGQGPEFLTYFQNEAQLEKSRLLSDRFSAERPKGSFSTLEIQRTEQGDSAMYLCASSLSFDTDTQYFGPGTRLTVL.

This clonotype was seen ten or more times. Written as DNA, the CDR3 is TGCGCCAGCAGCCACGACAGAGCCACAGATACGCAGTATTTT. Translation gives CASSHDRATDTQYF. This chain links TRBV4-3 with TRBJ2-3, with D possibly TRBD1 on 5 matching bases. The CDR3 length is 14 residues. Trimming left V 3 bases short and J 2 bases short, with 9 bases between. CDR1 is LGHNA and CDR2 is YSLEER in the germline V gene.

In its sample, this clonotype was seen many times. V is TRBV28 and J is TRBJ1-1; D unclear. The CDR3 sequence is 15 residues long. Trimming took 7 bases from V and 3 from J, leaving 18 bases between them. CDR1 is MDHEN and CDR2 is SYDVKM in the germline V gene. For the CDR3, the DNA is TGTGCCAGCACCTTGCGGTTCCACGGATACACTGAAGCTTTCTTT. Protein product: CASTLRFHGYTEAFF. Full variable domain (remainder filled in from reference TRBV28 and TRBJ1-1): DVKVTQSSRYLVKRTGEKVFLECVQDMDHENMFWYRQDPGLGLRLIYFSYDVKMKEKGDIPEGYSVSREKKERFSLILESASTNQTSMYLCASTLRFHGYTEAFFGQGTRLTVV.

Many counts were recorded for this clonotype. The V and J genes are TRBV29-1 and TRBJ2-2; maybe TRBD2 (6 bases). The ends were cut back, 4 bases at V and 0 bases at J, with 12 bases in the middle. This CDR3 region has 15 residues. Germline V gene data show CDR1 as SQVTM and CDR2 as ANQGSEA. The CDR3, as DNA: TGCAGCGTTGCCGCTAGCGAAACGAACACCGGGGAGCTGTTTTTT. Its translation is CSVAASETNTGELFF.

Many counts were recorded for this clonotype. The chain carries TRBV7-8 and TRBJ1-4; no reliable D call. CDR1 and CDR2 from the germline V gene are SGHVS and FQNEAQ. The CDR3 loop spans 15 amino acids. V was shortened by 1 base and J by 5 bases, with 11 bases between the two germline ends. The CDR3 spells CASSLVPRENEKLFF. In DNA form, the CDR3 reads TGTGCCAGCAGCTTAGTTCCCAGAGAGAATGAAAAACTGTTTTTT.

On this clonotype: This likely traces to a read error, being one base from a far larger clone. The V and J genes are TRBV5-6 and TRBJ2-1, with a weak D call TRBD1 (6 bases). V shed 2 bases and J shed 8 bases, with 14 bases lying between them. Germline CDR1 SGHDT, CDR2 YYEEEE. This CDR3 spans 14 amino acids. In nucleotides, the CDR3 is TGTGCCAGCAGCTTAGGGACACCTTACGATGAGCAGTTCTTC. This translates into CASSLGTPYDEQFF.

Ten or more counts support this clonotype. The chain recombines TRBV20-1 with TRBJ2-1, with 13 bases matching TRBD2. Per germline, CDR1 DFQATT and CDR2 SNEGSKA (reference sequence). V lost 0 bases, J lost 6 bases, and 5 bases stayed unmatched. CDR3 length: 16 residues. This chain's CDR3 is CSARDALAGGPNEQFF. The CDR3 nucleotides read TGCAGTGCTAGAGATGCACTAGCGGGAGGGCCCAATGAGCAGTTCTTC.

This clonotype was recorded at least ten times. The V gene is TRBV27, the J gene TRBJ2-3, with no clear D. Trimming pared 0 bases from V and 4 bases from J, leaving 8 bases between. CDR1 and CDR2 (germline): MNHEY, SMNVEV (reference sequence). The CDR3 loop spans 14 amino acids. DNA for the CDR3: TGTGCCAGCAGTTTATCGGTACCGGCAGATACGCAGTATTTT. Translation gives CASSLSVPADTQYF.

This clonotype was counted many times. This chain links TRBV24-1 with TRBJ2-5; D is possibly TRBD2 (6 bases). Germline CDR1 is KGHDR and CDR2 is SFDVKD. V lost 7 bases, J lost 4 bases, and 12 bases lay in between. CDR3 size: 13 residues. The chain's CDR3 is CATRQTGAETQYF. The CDR3 coding sequence is TGTGCCACCAGACAAACGGGAGCAGAGACCCAGTACTTC.

This clonotype has a count of ten or more. V and J are TRBV3-1 and TRBJ2-3; 10 bases match TRBD1. Germline CDR1 is LGHDT and CDR2 is YNNKEL (reference sequence). This CDR3 has 18 amino acids. V was clipped by 3 bases and J by 5 bases; unmatched bases: 14. The DNA of the CDR3 is TGTGCCAGCAGCCACCCGGGACAGGGGAGACGGTTAGAAGATACGCAGTATTTT. Its translation is CASSHPGQGRRLEDTQYF.

This clonotype has at least ten counts. This chain connects TRBV5-1 to TRBJ2-3; the D gene is possibly TRBD2 (5 bases). The CDR3 loop spans 14 amino acids. V was pared by 4 bases and J by 1 base, with 10 bases between. Per the germline V gene, CDR1 is SGHRS and CDR2 is YFSETQ. The CDR3 DNA reads as TGCGCCAGCAGCGTCGGACTGGGCACAGATACGCAGTATTTT. This codes for CASSVGLGTDTQYF.

Comment on this clonotype: A far larger clone is one base from this, pointing to a likely read error. The chain combines TRBV7-3 with TRBJ1-5; 7 bases align to TRBD1. V was pared by 7 bases and J by 2 bases, with 8 bases of the junction left unmatched. The V gene's germline CDR1 is SGHTA and CDR2 FQGTGA. There are 15 residues in the CDR3. CDR3 in amino acids: CASIQGGLGNQPQHF. The DNA for the CDR3 is TGTGCCAGCATCCAAGGGGGCTTGGGCAATCAGCCCCAGCATTTT.

This clonotype was seen repeatedly, ten times or more. V gene TRBV30 combines with J gene TRBJ2-2; D not resolved. This CDR3 region has 12 residues. Deletions cut 2 bases from V and 3 bases from J, with 4 bases between. The germline V gene encodes CDR1 GTSNPN and CDR2 SVGIG (reference sequence). Here the CDR3 DNA reads TGTGCCTGGAGTCCCTACACCGGGGAGCTGTTTTTT. This sequence encodes CAWSPYTGELFF.